A selection of T cell receptor beta chains follows, all from one sample in a study of neurological immune-mediated disorders. MiXCR was run by TCRdb on the 5' RACE reads, yielding one entry per CDR3 protein. This table has about 50,000 distinct CDR3 sequences, roughly 17% appearing once. What was sequenced was PBMCs. The receptor source for this set is a man aged 55 to 70 in good health. Both conserved end residues are part of each CDR3. The order of the fields is CDR3 protein, CDR3 DNA, J gene, V gene, D gene, clone size. A D gene is named only where the DNA matches it firmly. Not every row has a clone size; where given, it reads once, few, many or a size class.

CASSFRAGSTTDTQYF TGTGCCAGCAGCTTTCGGGCGGGTTCGACCACAGATACGCAGTATTTT TRBJ2-3 TRBV7-2 - many
CSVPTGNNNYGYTF TGCAGCGTCCCAACAGGGAACAATAACTATGGCTACACCTTC TRBJ1-2 TRBV29-1 - many
CSANLFGNQPQHF TGCAGTGCCAATCTTTTTGGGAATCAGCCCCAGCATTTT TRBJ1-5 TRBV20-1 - many
CASRSVGAGTTEAFF TGTGCCAGCAGGTCCGTGGGGGCTGGGACCACTGAAGCTTTCTTT TRBJ1-1 TRBV6-2/TRBV6-3 - many
CASSFTGGEGYEQYF TGTGCCAGCAGTTTTACAGGGGGCGAAGGGTACGAGCAGTACTTC TRBJ2-7 TRBV7-3 TRBD1 many
CASSLNGFQETQYF TGCGCCAGCAGCTTAAACGGGTTTCAAGAGACCCAGTACTTC TRBJ2-5 TRBV5-1 - many
CASSYFRTGVNTEAFF TGCGCCAGCAGCTATTTCCGGACGGGAGTTAACACTGAAGCTTTCTTT TRBJ1-1 TRBV5-1 - -
CAISDSNQGSGIGEQFF TGTGCCATCAGTGACTCCAACCAGGGTAGCGGGATAGGGGAGCAGTTCTTC TRBJ2-1 TRBV10-3 TRBD2 many
CSFEEVTGSEKLFF TGCAGCTTTGAAGAGGTGACAGGGAGCGAAAAACTGTTTTTT TRBJ1-4 TRBV29-1 TRBD1 -
CASSQVSGLSSYNEQFF TGCGCCAGCAGCCAAGTGTCCGGGCTAAGCTCCTACAATGAGCAGTTCTTC TRBJ2-1 TRBV4-1 - medium-sized
CASSVAGGRASDTQYF TGTGCCAGCAGCGTAGCGGGCGGGAGGGCTTCGGATACGCAGTATTTT TRBJ2-3 TRBV9 TRBD2 many
CASSPPTDLSVEQYF TGTGCCAGCAGCCCACCGACAGATCTCTCGGTCGAGCAGTACTTC TRBJ2-7 TRBV12-3/TRBV12-4 - many
CASSIGAYEQYF TGTGCCAGCAGCATTGGGGCCTACGAGCAGTACTTC TRBJ2-7 TRBV7-9 - many
CASSLFLTIYNEQFF TGTGCCAGCAGTTTATTTCTAACAATCTACAATGAGCAGTTCTTC TRBJ2-1 TRBV27 - many
CASTRLAGGYNEQFF TGTGCCAGCACCCGACTAGCGGGGGGTTACAATGAGCAGTTCTTC TRBJ2-1 TRBV11-2 TRBD2 few
CASSLTSRSYEQYF TGTGCCAGCAGTTTAACCTCTCGCTCCTACGAGCAGTACTTC TRBJ2-7 TRBV28 - many
CTSSLGDYEKLFF TGTACCAGCAGTTTAGGAGACTACGAAAAACTTTTTTTT TRBJ1-4 TRBV12-3/TRBV12-4 - -
CASSYRGLAGGPNEQFF TGTGCCAGCAGTTACCGGGGACTAGCGGGAGGTCCCAATGAGCAGTTCTTC TRBJ2-1 TRBV6-2/TRBV6-3 TRBD2 -
CSARDHEGNQPQHF TGCAGTGCTAGAGACCATGAAGGGAATCAGCCCCAGCATTTT TRBJ1-5 TRBV20-1 - many
CASSRFGGAAGELFF TGTGCCAGCAGCCGATTCGGGGGGGCGGCCGGGGAGCTGTTTTTT TRBJ2-2 TRBV7-8 TRBD2 many
CASIPKYSSSYNEQFF TGTGCCAGCATTCCAAAATACTCGAGCTCCTACAATGAGCAGTTCTTC TRBJ2-1 TRBV6-2/TRBV6-3 - many
CASSPRGRGNQPQHF TGTGCCAGCAGCCCCAGGGGAAGGGGCAATCAGCCCCAGCATTTT TRBJ1-5 TRBV12-3/TRBV12-4 - many
CSAGGLTYEQYF TGCAGTGCTGGGGGGCTGACCTACGAGCAGTACTTC TRBJ2-7 TRBV20-1 - once
CSAVDRPYEQYF TGCAGTGCCGTCGACAGGCCCTACGAGCAGTACTTC TRBJ2-7 TRBV20-1 - many
CASSLGAEPYDEQFF TGTGCCAGCAGCCTCGGGGCTGAACCTTACGATGAGCAGTTCTTC TRBJ2-1 TRBV7-2 - -
CASSGDGETQYF TGTGCCAGCAGTGGCGACGGAGAGACCCAGTACTTC TRBJ2-5 TRBV28 - -
CASSLSGGPDEKLFF TGCGCCAGCAGCTTGTCAGGAGGGCCGGATGAAAAACTGTTTTTT TRBJ1-4 TRBV5-1 - -
CASQSTGTRGYEQYF TGCGCCAGCCAATCTACCGGGACTAGAGGCTACGAGCAGTACTTC TRBJ2-7 TRBV5-1 TRBD2 medium-sized
CSARSGGGTDTQYF TGCAGTGCTAGAAGCGGGGGCGGCACAGATACGCAGTATTTT TRBJ2-3 TRBV20-1 TRBD2 many
CASSWAGSSYEQYF TGTGCCAGCAGTTGGGCGGGTTCGAGCTACGAGCAGTACTTC TRBJ2-7 TRBV6-2/TRBV6-3 - -
CSAPGPRFGEQFF TGCAGTGCGCCGGGACCCAGATTCGGTGAGCAGTTCTTC TRBJ2-1 TRBV20-1 - many
CSARGRGGPDEQYF TGCAGCGCCAGGGGAAGGGGAGGGCCGGACGAGCAGTACTTC TRBJ2-7 TRBV29-1 - many
CSGDALAVNSYEQYF TGCAGTGGAGACGCCCTAGCGGTCAACTCCTACGAGCAGTACTTC TRBJ2-7 TRBV20-1 TRBD2 many
CASSFLQGAHEQYF TGTGCCAGCAGCTTTTTACAGGGGGCTCACGAGCAGTACTTC TRBJ2-7 TRBV7-2 TRBD1 many
CATSRARRADGGYTF TGTGCCACCAGCAGAGCTCGCAGGGCCGACGGTGGCTACACCTTC TRBJ1-2 TRBV15 - many
CSADSRERTGELFF TGCAGTGCCGACAGCAGGGAACGTACCGGGGAGCTGTTTTTT TRBJ2-2 TRBV20-1 - many
CASSFQDRYNEQFF TGTGCCAGCAGTTTCCAGGACCGATACAATGAGCAGTTCTTC TRBJ2-1 TRBV12-3/TRBV12-4 - few
CASSGTSGSNEQFF TGTGCCAGCAGTGGGACTAGCGGGAGTAATGAGCAGTTCTTC TRBJ2-1 TRBV12-3/TRBV12-4 TRBD2 many
CASSPRQGSGDTEAFF TGTGCCAGCAGCCCGCGCCAGGGCAGCGGCGACACTGAAGCTTTCTTT TRBJ1-1 TRBV9 - many
CSVQSRQGLNQPQHF TGTAGCGTTCAATCGAGACAGGGACTTAATCAGCCCCAGCATTTT TRBJ1-5 TRBV29-1 TRBD1 -
CASSLGGREAFF TGTGCCAGCAGTTTAGGGGGGAGAGAAGCTTTCTTT TRBJ1-1 TRBV27 - many
CASSLHTPGQGVGTGELFF TGCGCCAGCAGCCTCCACACACCGGGACAGGGTGTTGGCACCGGGGAGCTGTTTTTT TRBJ2-2 TRBV4-3 TRBD1 -
CASSLSTSGEQFF TGTGCCAGCAGTTTATCCACATCCGGCGAGCAGTTCTTC TRBJ2-1 TRBV27 - many
CASSLAPGQGVAEAFF TGTGCCAGCAGTTTAGCGCCGGGACAGGGTGTGGCTGAAGCTTTCTTT TRBJ1-1 TRBV12-3/TRBV12-4 TRBD1 many
CASSWTVNTEAFF TGTGCCAGCAGCTGGACAGTAAACACTGAAGCTTTCTTT TRBJ1-1 TRBV5-5 - many
CASSQALAEGTDTQYF TGCGCCAGCAGCCAGGCTCTAGCGGAGGGCACAGATACGCAGTATTTT TRBJ2-3 TRBV4-3 TRBD2 -
CSARDPGREKLFF TGCAGTGCTAGAGATCCGGGGAGGGAAAAACTGTTTTTT TRBJ1-4 TRBV20-1 - -
CASSFAGELFF TGTGCCAGCAGCTTTGCCGGGGAGCTGTTTTTT TRBJ2-2 TRBV28 - many
CASSTGNSYEQYF TGCGCCAGCAGCACCGGGAACTCCTACGAGCAGTACTTC TRBJ2-7 TRBV5-1 - many